This T cell receptor (beta chain) was sequenced during a study of cytomegalovirus exposure and HLA in healthy donors (dated by TCRdb to about 2017). Describing the broader study: An earlier analysis of several hundred of the donors reported 276 Gb of sequence data and 117 million unique TCR beta sequences obtained from around 180 million T cells. An early release covering roughly 600 HLA-typed donors comprised 250 to 350 gigabases of sequencing data and roughly 85 million unique TCR sequences. The study aimed to test whether signatures of past pathogen exposure could be identified by cataloging public T cell receptors. Donor age, sex, ethnicity and CMV serostatus were compiled together with the repertoire data. Rather than using new phenotypic data, the later analysis identified candidate immune exposures from TCR beta sequences and from how often those sequences occurred across donors. Among about 390 genotyped donors of the cohort, an average of 235,054 unique TCR beta nucleotide sequences were sequenced per donor, about a sixth of them non-productive. The study combined high-throughput TCR immunosequencing, statistical association of individual TCRs with disease status, and machine learning to predict cytomegalovirus infection status. The T cell repertoires of about 700 subjects were profiled by immunosequencing and related to cytomegalovirus serostatus. In an earlier analysis of 587 of the donors, high-throughput TCR beta sequencing was used to judge whether each TCR beta V gene segment behaved as functional or pseudogenic. The number of typed donors differed by locus: about 629-640 for A, B, C, DRB1 and DQB1; 500 to 550 for DQA1; some 610 for DPA1; and approximately 450 for DPB1. A separate validation cohort of roughly 130 different subjects was used in addition to the approximately 700-subject first cohort. Class I and class II HLA loci were covered by the typing at four-digit resolution. In a later genetic analysis, genome-wide SNP genotypes for about 55% of the roughly 700 donors were used, and that subset was treated as a discovery cohort. About 5 DR-DQ haplotypes were handled as single units for association and clustering, since linkage in the cohort was strong. In a later analysis, previously published TCR beta repertoires from 500 to 750 donors were re-analyzed and high-resolution HLA genotyping was added so that TCR occurrence patterns could be studied. Every discovery cohort repertoire had been produced on one sequencing platform. The genetic ancestry cluster associated with self-reported Caucasian donors included roughly four fifths of the roughly 390 genotyped donors.

In regard to this clone: No cognate antigen has been identified for it. Base qualities are not recorded, but no much larger clone differs from it by a single base.

The cohort was made up of 666 healthy bone marrow donors. At the time of sampling, all cohort members were nominally healthy, though unrecorded immune exposures were likely present. The donor tested CMV seropositive and was one of the 289 seropositive cohort members. Each donor provided a peripheral blood sample, and peripheral blood mononuclear cells were used for TCR beta sequencing. Genomic DNA was extracted from the blood cell samples with the Qiagen DNeasy Blood Extraction Kit. What the study reported, not specific to this receptor: In vitro tests confirmed that a few of the cytomegalovirus-associated TCR beta chains recognize cytomegalovirus antigens. It was suggested by the authors that the approach could potentially be generalized to other disease states and immunological phenotypes. A later genetic analysis associated a missense DCLRE1C variant with V-gene and J-gene trimming of TCR beta chains, and an independent cohort replicated the association. A later analysis associated about 16,000 TCR beta sequences with specific HLA alleles at a false discovery rate of 0.05. A group of highly shared sequence variants was considered likely to be a technical artifact of the sequencing pipeline. When HLA alleles, especially DR and DQ, strongly co-occurred, attributing TCR associations to individual alleles was difficult. In an earlier analysis of some 640 of the donors, most TCR beta V segments were observed in productive rearrangements about 90% or about 30% of the time, broadly matching IMGT annotations. A further reported finding was that TCR beta sequences accurately predicted the HLA-A and HLA-B alleles for most subjects in the first cohort. The cohort was sequenced for TCR beta chains only, and without alpha or paired-chain data the features that could be detected were limited. HLA typing was unavailable for some donors at each locus, so association tests used only the typed subset. Immune exposure information for the cohort was limited to CMV serostatus. A later analysis reported that several top co-occurrence clusters appeared linked to parvovirus B19, influenza, CMV and Epstein-Barr virus. In a later analysis, most CMV-associated TCR beta chains were found to appear HLA-restricted, with HLA associations seemingly driven largely by CMV exposure. Because counts were too low, 15 or so rarely observed V segments, including chromosome 9 orphons, were excluded from the earlier analysis of fewer than 650 of the donors. The classifier was reported to diagnose cytomegalovirus status with high specificity and sensitivity in both the original and validation cohorts. The study listed 164 TCR beta chains as associated with cytomegalovirus. Most TCR sequences were seen in very few donors, while some public TCRs were found in many individuals. Sequencing depth was assumed to be roughly uniform across donors in the presence/absence analyses, though that assumption may not hold. Correlated functional status among segregating V segments might reflect linkage disequilibrium, but an unknown experimental factor could not be ruled out. A later genetic analysis reported fewer N-insertions in productive TCRs among donors in an Asian-associated ancestry cluster than the roughly 720-donor mean. Compared with equally common non-associated chains, HLA-associated TCR beta chains in a later analysis were more clonally expanded and had lower generation probabilities. In a later analysis, TCR association rates were found to vary across HLA loci, with the most associated TCRs seen for DRB1 alleles and the fewest for HLA-C alleles.

Library construction relied on the immunoSEQ multiplex PCR assay. A mixture of 60 forward primers for TCR Vbeta segments and 13 reverse primers for TCR Jbeta segments was used in the multiplex PCR. A multiplex PCR assay on genomic DNA amplified the CDR3 region of rearranged TCR beta genes. The amplified TCR beta libraries were sequenced on the Illumina HiSeq System as 87-base-pair reads. The study's own analysis went as follows. Across the 500 to 850 repertoires, a later analysis counted tens of millions of unique TCR beta chains, approximately 10 million of which were shared by at least two donors. Raw reads were error-corrected and collapsed into unique sequences with a nearest-neighbor algorithm that merged closely related sequences to remove PCR and sequencing errors. CDR3 sequences were aligned to IMGT reference sequences to assign V, D and J gene segments. For a sequence to be retained, a match of at least six nucleotides was required to both a V gene segment and a J gene segment. Rearrangements were classified as productive when the CDR3 lacked stop codons and remained in frame with V and J, and all other rearrangements were classified as non-productive. CDR3 was defined according to IMGT convention as the region running from the second conserved V-encoded cysteine to the conserved J-encoded phenylalanine. The earlier analysis of around 640 of the donors excluded sequences that lacked an unambiguous match to a single V gene segment. In an earlier analysis of approximately 590 of the donors, a V segment was called functional when productive rearrangements were above 56.7%, and segregating when the standard deviation between donors exceeded 5%. To diagnose cytomegalovirus status from the catalog of TCR beta chain sequences, a statistical classification framework was built. V and J gene assignment, in a later analysis, came from comparing TCR nucleotide sequences with IMGT/GENE-DB human TR gene sequences. The TCRdist pipeline was used in a later analysis to assign CDR3 sequences and most-parsimonious VDJ recombination scenarios. A later analysis defined each TCR beta chain by its CDR3 amino acid sequence plus V-gene family, and excluded reads lacking a unique V-gene family. To address suspected cross-contamination and a sequencing artifact, a later analysis removed several hundred highly shared, low-generation-probability nucleotide sequences. In a later analysis, a clonal expansion index for each public chain was calculated from normalized within-repertoire ranks of inferred template counts. In a later analysis, generation probabilities were computed with a VDJ recombination model fitted to out-of-frame rearrangements, and the resulting probabilities were checked against IGoR. In a later analysis, hypergeometric tests were used to score TCR-TCR, TCR-HLA and TCR-CMV co-occurrence, with a repertoire-size bias correction applied to TCR pairs. False discovery rates were estimated in a later analysis by permuting HLA or CMV assignments 20 times. In a later analysis, co-occurring TCRs were grouped using DBSCAN, with TCRdist sequence similarity added in when clustering inside HLA-allele-positive subsets. For co-occurrence clustering, repertoires with fewer than 30,000 or more than 120,000 public chains were excluded, along with five repertoires with anomalous nucleotide sharing. TCRdb provides this immuneACCESS table in a form limited to in-frame rearrangements. Some clones are lacking; in checked studies, under half of them reflect an unresolved V gene, and why the rest are absent is not known. The V and J calls and clone size were taken over from that table, and D and trimming were inferred from the DNA. Here the sample has about 130,000 clones; over 75% occur a single time. The ten most abundant clones make up around 13% of the sample.

This clonotype was obtained from a woman aged 40 to 50 in good health and CMV-seropositive. The sample was PBMCs.

Here is the DNA: TGTGCCAGCTCCGGGACTAGTTTTCATGAGCAGTTCTTC. Its amino acids are CASSGTSFHEQFF. This receptor chain uses TRBV6-1 and TRBJ2-1; the junction holds 8 bases that match TRBD2. The CDR3 contains 13 residues, cysteine and phenylalanine counted. The entry retains the CDR3 DNA only, 39 bases that are in frame from base 1. The germline V gene specifies MNHNS as CDR1 and SASEGT as CDR2. From V the trimming removes 8 bases and from J it removes 8 bases, while the gene matches leave 8 bases of the junction unaccounted for.